This T cell receptor beta chain stems from a study of shared clonotypes between healthy human individuals. The table came from immunoSEQ multiplex PCR; TCRdb's copy has only in-frame clones and leaves some out. The sample holds over a million clones, 65% to 75% seen once. Concerning this clone: This sample also contains other DNA sequences that code for the same CDR3.

Healthy and HIV-negative, the adult donors had no recent acute infections or vaccinations. V lost 7 bases to trimming and J lost 5 bases; unmatched junction nucleotides: 4. This CDR3 region has 13 residues. Germline CDR1 is SGHRS and CDR2 is YFSETQ. The specimen sequenced was memory CD4+ T cells sorted from blood. Subset specified: CD45RA-negative fraction. The TCR comes from a man in his late teens or twenties in good health. The rearrangement uses TRBV5-1 and TRBJ1-4, with 8 nucleotides matching TRBD1. Written as DNA, the CDR3 is TGCGCCAGCCGGACAGGGTTGAATGAAAAACTGTTTTTT. It yields the protein CASRTGLNEKLFF.